A selection of T cell receptor beta chains follows, all from one sample in a study of blood T cell repertoires in COVID-19. Measured with immunoSEQ multiplex PCR; TCRdb has only the in-frame clones, and not every one. Among about 250,000 clones listed, 84% were seen once. The sample taken for sequencing was peripheral blood. These receptors originate from a man in his fifties or sixties with acute or convalescent COVID-19. Each CDR3 is given with its conserved first and last residue. The D gene is left open where the match is weak. Clone size, where shown, is once, few, many, or a class for clones that have expanded.

abundance	d_gene	v_gene	CDR3aa
few	TRBD1	TRBV30	CAWKSGGTYEQYF
few	TRBD1	TRBV6-6	CASSSGGGEKLFF
once	TRBD2	TRBV6-6	CASSIRLAGRDNEQFF
-	-	TRBV30	CAIGGGHQPQHF
-	-	TRBV25-1	CASKGQGSYEQYF
-	-	TRBV13	CASSNPPPSSYNEQFF
once	TRBD2	TRBV24-1	CATSGAGARPQSEQFF
-	-	TRBV12-3/TRBV12-4	CASSLRGRETQYF
-	-	TRBV15	CATSRDLGGFEQYF
-	-	TRBV10-2	CASGHSFERTDTQYF
-	TRBD1	TRBV18	CASSPGQGDYYGYTF
-	-	TRBV20-1	CSASSRGESTEAFF
once	-	TRBV27	CASSPYVRGSGNTIYF
-	TRBD1	TRBV5-8	CASTGTGDPFFNQPQHF
once	-	TRBV7-9	CASSYTATGELFF
-	-	TRBV9	CASSAGTGSYGYTF
-	-	TRBV28	CASSPLRGNTEAFF
-	TRBD2	TRBV6-5	CASSLGLAAYNEQFF
-	-	TRBV5-4	CASSWIGSRVDNTIYF
-	-	TRBV19	CASSLHGGKVSYNEQFF
-	-	TRBV14	CASSQVTGLTGNTIYF
-	TRBD1	TRBV9	CASSVEGQGADTQYF
-	-	TRBV10-2	CASTPGTIGQPQHF
-	-	TRBV15	CATSRVGRGFSYEQYF
-	TRBD1	TRBV3-1/TRBV3-2	CASSQEFRRGPFTGELFF
-	-	TRBV18	CASSPMAGPSYNEQFF
-	-	TRBV19	CASTSGWDQPQHF
-	-	TRBV10-3	CAISESEGHYGYTF
few	-	TRBV11-1	CASSLSGLISYEQYF
-	TRBD1	TRBV6-5	CASPSPLNRGSEAFF
-	TRBD1	TRBV5-6	CASSLEDRGGSPLHF
-	TRBD1	TRBV27	CASSLDRELGTEAFF
-	TRBD1	TRBV28	CASSSRDSHFYGYTF
-	-	TRBV7-8	CASSFLPQYKNIQYF
-	-	TRBV30	CAGGLGLNYGYTF
-	TRBD1	TRBV11-1	CASRQGPSYEQYF
-	TRBD1	TRBV7-9	CASRSGTGGNAAGELFF